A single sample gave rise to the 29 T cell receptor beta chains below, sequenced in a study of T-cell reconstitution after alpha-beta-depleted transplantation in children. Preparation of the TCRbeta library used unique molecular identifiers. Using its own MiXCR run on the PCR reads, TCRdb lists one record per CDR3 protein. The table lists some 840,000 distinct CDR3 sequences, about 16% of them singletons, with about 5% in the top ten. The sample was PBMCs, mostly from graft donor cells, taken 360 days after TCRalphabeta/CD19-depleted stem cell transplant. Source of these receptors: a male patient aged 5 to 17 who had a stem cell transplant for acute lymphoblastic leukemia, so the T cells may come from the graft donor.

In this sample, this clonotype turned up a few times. The CDR3 protein is CASSLSRRIPYEQYF. The CDR3 DNA reads TGTGCCAGCAGTTTATCCAGGCGGATTCCCTACGAGCAGTACTTC. The rearrangement joins TRBV27 to TRBJ2-7; D remains ambiguous. The CDR3 runs to 15 residues. Germline V gene data show CDR1 as MNHEY and CDR2 as SMNVEV (reference sequence). Trimming took 0 bases from V and 2 from J, leaving 11 bases between them.

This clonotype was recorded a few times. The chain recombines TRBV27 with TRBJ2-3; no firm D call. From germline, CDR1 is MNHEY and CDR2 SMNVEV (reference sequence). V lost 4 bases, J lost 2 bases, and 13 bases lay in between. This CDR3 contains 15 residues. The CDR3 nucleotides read TGTGCCAGCAGTTCCGACCTCATCCTCACAGATACGCAGTATTTT. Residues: CASSSDLILTDTQYF.

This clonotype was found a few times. CDR3 sequence: CASSEGRLRGEKLFF. The CDR3 coding sequence is TGTGCCAGCAGTGAAGGGCGTCTACGGGGCGAAAAACTGTTTTTT. This chain uses TRBV25-1 with TRBJ1-4; D might be TRBD1 (5 bases). Germline values: CDR1 MGHDK, CDR2 SYGVNS. The V and J ends lost 2 bases and 8 bases respectively, with 15 bases between them. This CDR3 is 15 amino acids long. Using reference TRBV25-1 and TRBJ1-4 for the parts outside the CDR3, the full variable domain is EADIYQTPRYLVIGTGKKITLECSQTMGHDKMYWYQQDPGMELHLIHYSYGVNSTEKGDLSSESTVSRIRTEHFPLTLESARPSHTSQYLCASSEGRLRGEKLFFGSGTQLSVL.

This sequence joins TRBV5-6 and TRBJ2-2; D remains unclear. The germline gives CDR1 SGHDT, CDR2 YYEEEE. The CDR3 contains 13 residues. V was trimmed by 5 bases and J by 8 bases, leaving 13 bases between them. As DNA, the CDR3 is TGTGCCAGCAGTCTTTTGGTGCCGGGGGAGCTGTTTTTT. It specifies CASSLLVPGELFF.

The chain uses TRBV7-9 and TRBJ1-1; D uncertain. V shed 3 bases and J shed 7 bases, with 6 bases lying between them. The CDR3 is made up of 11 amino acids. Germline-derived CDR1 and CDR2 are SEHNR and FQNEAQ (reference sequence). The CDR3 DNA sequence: TGTGCCAGCAGCTTCGGGTTTGAAGCTTTCTTT. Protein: CASSFGFEAFF.

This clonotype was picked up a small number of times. The CDR3 spells CASSFPGVQETQYF. The CDR3 DNA follows: TGCGCCAGCAGCTTTCCAGGTGTACAGGAGACCCAGTACTTC. The chain recombines TRBV5-1 with TRBJ2-5; D is undetermined. Germline lookup yields CDR1 SGHRS and CDR2 YFSETQ. The V gene lost 2 bases and the J gene lost 5 bases, with 13 bases spanning the gap. The CDR3 spans 14 residues. The full variable domain, its missing parts supplied by reference TRBV5-1 and TRBJ2-5, is KAGVTQTPRYLIKTRGQQVTLSCSPISGHRSVSWYQQTPGQGLQFLFEYFSETQRNKGNFPGRFSGRQFSNSRSEMNVSTLELGDSALYLCASSFPGVQETQYFGPGTRLLVL.

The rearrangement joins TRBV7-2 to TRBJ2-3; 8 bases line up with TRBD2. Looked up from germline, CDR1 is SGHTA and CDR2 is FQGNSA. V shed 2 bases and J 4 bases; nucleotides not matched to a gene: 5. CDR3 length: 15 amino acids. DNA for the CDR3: TGTGCCAGCAGCTTAAGCGGGAGTAGATCAGATACGCAGTATTTT. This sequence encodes CASSLSGSRSDTQYF.

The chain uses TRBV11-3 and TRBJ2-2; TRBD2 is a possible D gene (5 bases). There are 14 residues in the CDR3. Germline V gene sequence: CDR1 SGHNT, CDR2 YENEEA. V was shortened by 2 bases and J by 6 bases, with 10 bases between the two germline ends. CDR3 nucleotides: TGTGCCAGCAGCTTAAACGGGAATGCCGGGGAGCTGTTTTTT. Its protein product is CASSLNGNAGELFF. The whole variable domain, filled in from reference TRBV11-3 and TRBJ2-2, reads EAGVVQSPRYKIIEKKQPVAFWCNPISGHNTLYWYLQNLGQGPELLIRYENEEAVDDSQLPKDRFSAERLKGVDSTLKIQPAELGDSAVYLCASSLNGNAGELFFGEGSRLTVL.

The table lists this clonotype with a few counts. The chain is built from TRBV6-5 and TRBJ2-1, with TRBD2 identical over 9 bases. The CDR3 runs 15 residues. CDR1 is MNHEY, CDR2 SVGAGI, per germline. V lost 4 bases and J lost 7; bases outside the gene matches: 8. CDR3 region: CASSSPSGNSNEQFF. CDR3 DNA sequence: TGTGCCAGCAGTTCGCCTAGCGGGAACTCTAATGAGCAGTTCTTC.

In DNA, the CDR3 is TGCGCCAGCAGCTTGAATAACCGGACAGCTCTCTCTGGGGCCAACGTCCTGACTTTC. The encoded protein is CASSLNNRTALSGANVLTF. The V call is TRBV5-1, the J call TRBJ2-6, with TRBD1 as a possible D gene (6 bases). Germline CDR1 is SGHRS and CDR2 is YFSETQ. CDR3 length equals 19 residues. Trimming cost V 1 base and J 0 bases, with 17 bases left between them. The whole variable domain, remainder taken from reference TRBV5-1 and TRBJ2-6, is KAGVTQTPRYLIKTRGQQVTLSCSPISGHRSVSWYQQTPGQGLQFLFEYFSETQRNKGNFPGRFSGRQFSNSRSEMNVSTLELGDSALYLCASSLNNRTALSGANVLTFGAGSRLTVL.

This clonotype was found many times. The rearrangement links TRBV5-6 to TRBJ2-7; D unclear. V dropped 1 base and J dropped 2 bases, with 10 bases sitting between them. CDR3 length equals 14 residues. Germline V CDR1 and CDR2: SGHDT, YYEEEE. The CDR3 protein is CASSLWHSPYEQYF. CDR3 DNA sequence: TGTGCCAGCAGCTTGTGGCACAGTCCCTACGAGCAGTACTTC.

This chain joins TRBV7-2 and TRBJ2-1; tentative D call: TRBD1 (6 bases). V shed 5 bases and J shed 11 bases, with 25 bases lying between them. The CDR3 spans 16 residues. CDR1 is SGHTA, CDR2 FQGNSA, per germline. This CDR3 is CASSPGVGQFWNKQFF. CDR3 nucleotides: TGTGCCAGCAGCCCAGGTGTAGGACAGTTCTGGAATAAGCAGTTCTTC.

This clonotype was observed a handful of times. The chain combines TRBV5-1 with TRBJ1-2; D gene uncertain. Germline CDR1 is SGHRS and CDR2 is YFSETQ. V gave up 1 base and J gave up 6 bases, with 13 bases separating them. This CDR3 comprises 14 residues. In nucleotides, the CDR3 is TGCGCCAGCAGCTTGTCCTTAGGAGTGGATGGCTACACCTTC. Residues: CASSLSLGVDGYTF.

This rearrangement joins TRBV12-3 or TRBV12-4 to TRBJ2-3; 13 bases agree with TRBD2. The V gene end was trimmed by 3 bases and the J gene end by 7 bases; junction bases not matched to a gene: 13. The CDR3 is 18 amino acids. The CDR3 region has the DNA TGTGCCAGCAGTTTTACCCGGACTAGCGGGAGTGTAAGATATACGCAGTATTTT. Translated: CASSFTRTSGSVRYTQYF.

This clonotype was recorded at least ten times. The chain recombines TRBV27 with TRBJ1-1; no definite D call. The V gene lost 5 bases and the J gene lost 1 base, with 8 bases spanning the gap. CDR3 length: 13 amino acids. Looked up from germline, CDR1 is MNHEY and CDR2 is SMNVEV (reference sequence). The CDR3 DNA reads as TGTGCCAGCAGTCGGAGAGCGAACACTGAAGCTTTCTTT. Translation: CASSRRANTEAFF.

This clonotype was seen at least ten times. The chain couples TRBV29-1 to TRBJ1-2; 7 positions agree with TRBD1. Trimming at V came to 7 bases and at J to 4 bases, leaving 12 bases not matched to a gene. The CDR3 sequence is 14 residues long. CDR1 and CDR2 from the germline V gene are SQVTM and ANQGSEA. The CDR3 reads CSAQAQGVIYGYTF. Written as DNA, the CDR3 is TGCAGCGCCCAGGCCCAGGGGGTTATCTATGGCTACACCTTC.

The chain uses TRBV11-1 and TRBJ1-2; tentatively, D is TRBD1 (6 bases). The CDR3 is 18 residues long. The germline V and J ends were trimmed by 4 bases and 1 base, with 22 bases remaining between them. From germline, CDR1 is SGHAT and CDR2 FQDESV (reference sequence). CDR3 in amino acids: CASSSPSGTQPFNYGYTF. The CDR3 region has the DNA TGTGCCAGCAGCTCCCCCTCTGGGACACAACCCTTTAACTATGGCTACACCTTC.

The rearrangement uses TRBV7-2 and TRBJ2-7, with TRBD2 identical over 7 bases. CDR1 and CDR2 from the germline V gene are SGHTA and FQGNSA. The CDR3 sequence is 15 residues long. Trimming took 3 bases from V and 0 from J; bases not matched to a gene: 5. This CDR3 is CASSFGGLNSYEQYF. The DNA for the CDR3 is TGTGCCAGCAGCTTTGGGGGACTAAACTCCTACGAGCAGTACTTC. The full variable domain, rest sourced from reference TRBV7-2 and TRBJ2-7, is GAGVSQSPSNKVTEKGKDVELRCDPISGHTALYWYRQSLGQGLEFLIYFQGNSAPDKSGLPSDRFSAERTGGSVSTLTIQRTQQEDSAVYLCASSFGGLNSYEQYFGPGTRLTVT.

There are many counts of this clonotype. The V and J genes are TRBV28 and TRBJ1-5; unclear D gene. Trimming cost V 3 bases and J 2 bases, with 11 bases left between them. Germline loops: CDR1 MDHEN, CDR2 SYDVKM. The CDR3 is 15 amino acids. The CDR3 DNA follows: TGTGCCAGCAGTTTTCAAGGGTCGCGCAATCAGCCCCAGCATTTT. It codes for CASSFQGSRNQPQHF.

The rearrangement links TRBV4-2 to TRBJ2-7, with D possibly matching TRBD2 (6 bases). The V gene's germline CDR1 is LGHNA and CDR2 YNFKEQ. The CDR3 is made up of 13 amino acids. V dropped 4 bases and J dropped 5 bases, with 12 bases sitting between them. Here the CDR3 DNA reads TGTGCCAGCAGCCCGACTAGGCAGCACGAGCAGTACTTC. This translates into CASSPTRQHEQYF.

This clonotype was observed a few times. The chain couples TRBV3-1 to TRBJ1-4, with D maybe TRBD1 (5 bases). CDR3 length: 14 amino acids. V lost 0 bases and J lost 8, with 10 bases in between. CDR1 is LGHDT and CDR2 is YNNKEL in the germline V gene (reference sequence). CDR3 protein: CASSQDREGEKLFF. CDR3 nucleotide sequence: TGTGCCAGCAGCCAAGATCGGGAGGGGGAAAAACTGTTTTTT.

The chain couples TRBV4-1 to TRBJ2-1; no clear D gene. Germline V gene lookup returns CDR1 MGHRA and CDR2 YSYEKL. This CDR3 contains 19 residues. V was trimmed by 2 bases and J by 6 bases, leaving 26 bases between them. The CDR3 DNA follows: TGCGCCAGCAGCCAACCTGCCTTCTTACGAGTTGGTTTGTTCAATGAGCAGTTCTTC. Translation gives CASSQPAFLRVGLFNEQFF.

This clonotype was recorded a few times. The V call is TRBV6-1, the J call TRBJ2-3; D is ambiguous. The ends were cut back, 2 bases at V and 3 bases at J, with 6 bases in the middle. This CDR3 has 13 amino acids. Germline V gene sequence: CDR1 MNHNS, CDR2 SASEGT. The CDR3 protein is CASSEFWTDTQYF. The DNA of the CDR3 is TGTGCCAGCAGTGAATTTTGGACAGATACGCAGTATTTT.

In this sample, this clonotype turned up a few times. The DNA for the CDR3 is TGTGCCAGCAGTCGAAATCCAGGGTCGCGGGAGCAGTACTTC. Protein sequence: CASSRNPGSREQYF. The V and J genes are TRBV11-3 and TRBJ2-7, with D possibly TRBD1 on 5 matching bases. Trimming removed 6 bases from V and 7 bases from J, with 19 bases in between. Germline loops: CDR1 SGHNT, CDR2 YENEEA. The CDR3 is made up of 14 amino acids.

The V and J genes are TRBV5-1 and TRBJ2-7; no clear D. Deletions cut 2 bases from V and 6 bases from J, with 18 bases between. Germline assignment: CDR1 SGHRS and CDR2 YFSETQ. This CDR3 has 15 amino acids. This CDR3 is CASSFPGGNLGEQYF. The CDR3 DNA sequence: TGCGCCAGCAGCTTCCCAGGTGGCAATCTCGGCGAGCAGTACTTC.

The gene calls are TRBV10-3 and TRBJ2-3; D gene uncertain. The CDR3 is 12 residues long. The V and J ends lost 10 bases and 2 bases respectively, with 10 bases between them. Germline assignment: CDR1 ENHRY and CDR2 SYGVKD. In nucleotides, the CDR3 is TGTGCCACCAGCATGGACACAGATACGCAGTATTTT. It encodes CATSMDTDTQYF.

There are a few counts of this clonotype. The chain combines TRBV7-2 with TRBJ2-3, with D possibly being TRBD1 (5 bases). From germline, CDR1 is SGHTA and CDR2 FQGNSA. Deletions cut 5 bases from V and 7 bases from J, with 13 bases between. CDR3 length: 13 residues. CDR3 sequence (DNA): TGTGCCAGCAGCCCAGGGTCCTCGAATACGCAGTATTTT. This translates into CASSPGSSNTQYF.

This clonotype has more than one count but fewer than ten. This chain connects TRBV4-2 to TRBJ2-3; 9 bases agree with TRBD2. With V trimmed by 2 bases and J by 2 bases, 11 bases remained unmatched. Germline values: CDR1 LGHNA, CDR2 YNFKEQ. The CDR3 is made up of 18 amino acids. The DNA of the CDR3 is TGTGCCAGCAGCCAACAACCGGGACTAGCCGGGTTCACAGATACGCAGTATTTT. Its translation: CASSQQPGLAGFTDTQYF.

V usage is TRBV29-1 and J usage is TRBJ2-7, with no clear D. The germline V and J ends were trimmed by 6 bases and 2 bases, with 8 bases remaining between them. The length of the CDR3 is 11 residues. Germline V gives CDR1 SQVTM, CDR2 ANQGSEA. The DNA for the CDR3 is TGCAGCGTCGGTCCCCCCTACGAGCAGTACTTC. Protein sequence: CSVGPPYEQYF.